Sequencing of this T cell receptor (beta chain) was carried out in a study of blood T cell repertoires in COVID-19. Turning to the study itself: T cells, B-cell-depleted T cells, or PBMCs supplied cDNA or gDNA.

This CDR3 is built from 12 residues. V shed 5 bases and J shed 10 bases, with 14 bases lying between them. Germline V lookup: CDR1 LNHDA, CDR2 SQIVND (reference sequence). The protocol was immunoSEQ multiplex PCR, while the TCRdb copy is restricted to in-frame clones and leaves out a portion. The sample records approximately 170,000 clones, about 92% being singletons. Those enrolled in Seattle joined during active infection and were followed longitudinally afterward. The clonotype was recovered from a woman aged 55-70 years with COVID-19, enrolled during active disease. The chain employs TRBV19 and TRBJ1-1; tentatively, D is TRBD1 (5 bases). Specimen: peripheral blood. CDR3 residues: CASSSGVIIAFF. As DNA, the CDR3 is TGTGCCAGTAGTTCGGGGGTCATAATAGCTTTCTTT.